This TCR beta chain was sequenced during a study of OX40 agonist ivuxolimab in advanced cancers. Assay used: immunoSEQ multiplex PCR; TCRdb lists only in-frame clones, some missing. The sample holds roughly 81,000 clones, about 94% seen once. The trim removed 1 base at V and 4 bases at J, leaving 12 bases unmatched. Germline values: CDR1 SGHTA, CDR2 FQGNSA. This CDR3 has 19 residues. Here the sequenced sample was CD4+ or CD8+ T cells sorted from blood, taken in a trial of the OX40 agonist ivuxolimab. The source is an adult with an advanced solid tumor such as melanoma, head and neck, liver or kidney cancer. The gene calls are TRBV7-2 and TRBJ2-1; 11 bases align to TRBD2. The CDR3 is CASSLGETSGTLVYNEQFF. CDR3 in DNA: TGTGCCAGCAGCTTAGGGGAGACTAGCGGGACACTTGTATACAATGAGCAGTTCTTC.